This record looks at one T cell receptor (beta chain) sequence and its context. This sample was included in a study of blood T cell repertoires in COVID-19. Study at large: The United States, Italy and Spain provided the acute and convalescent COVID-19 samples. Sample material is recorded as cDNA or gDNA derived from T cells, B-cell-depleted T cells, or PBMCs.

Original processing notes: Nucleated cell counts were estimated from reference gene primer amplification. The protocol was immunoSEQ multiplex PCR, while the TCRdb copy is restricted to in-frame clones and leaves out a portion. D and trimming were read from the DNA, whereas the V and J calls and clone size are those reported in that table. The table includes around 220,000 clones, about 86% detected once. The CDR3 covers 15 residues. The V gene's germline CDR1 is MNHEY and CDR2 SMNVEV (reference sequence). The ends lost 5 bases at V and 6 bases at J; junction bases unmatched: 12. Seattle participants joined during active infection and were tracked over time.

Sequencing was done on a sample of peripheral blood. The TCR was taken from a woman in her fifties or sixties with COVID-19, enrolled during active disease. This chain links TRBV27 with TRBJ2-7; 8 bases match TRBD1. This chain's CDR3 is CASSTLDRDVREQYF. CDR3 sequence (DNA): TGTGCCAGCAGTACCTTGGACAGGGATGTGCGCGAGCAGTACTTC.